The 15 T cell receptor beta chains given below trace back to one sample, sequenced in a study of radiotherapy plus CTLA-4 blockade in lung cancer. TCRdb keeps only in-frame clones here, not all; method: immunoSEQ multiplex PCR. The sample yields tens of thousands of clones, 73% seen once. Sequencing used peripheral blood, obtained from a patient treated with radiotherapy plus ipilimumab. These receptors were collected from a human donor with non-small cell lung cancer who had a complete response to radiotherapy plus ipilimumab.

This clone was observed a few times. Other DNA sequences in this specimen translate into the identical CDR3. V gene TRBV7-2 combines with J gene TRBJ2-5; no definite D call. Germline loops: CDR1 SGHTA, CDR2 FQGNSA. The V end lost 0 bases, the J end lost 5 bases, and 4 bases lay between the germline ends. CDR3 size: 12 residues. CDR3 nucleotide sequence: TGTGCCAGCAGCTTAGCTCGGGAGACCCAGTACTTC. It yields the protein CASSLARETQYF.

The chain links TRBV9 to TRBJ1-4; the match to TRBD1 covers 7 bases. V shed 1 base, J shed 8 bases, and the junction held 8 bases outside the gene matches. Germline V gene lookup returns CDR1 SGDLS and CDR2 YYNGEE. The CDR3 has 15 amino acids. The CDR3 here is CASSVRGARGEKLFF. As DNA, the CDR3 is TGTGCCAGCAGCGTACGAGGGGCCAGGGGGGAAAAACTGTTTTTT.

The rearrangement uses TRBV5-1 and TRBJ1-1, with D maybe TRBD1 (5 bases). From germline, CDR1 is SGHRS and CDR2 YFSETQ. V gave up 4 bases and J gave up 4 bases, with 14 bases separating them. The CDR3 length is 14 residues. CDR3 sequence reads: CASSPTVGSTEAFF. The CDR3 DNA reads TGCGCCAGCAGCCCGACAGTGGGTTCCACTGAAGCTTTCTTT.

CDR3 nucleotide sequence: TGTGCCAGCAGCTCCACCGGGACTAGCGGGGCCTACGAGCAGTACTTC. This sequence encodes CASSSTGTSGAYEQYF. This sequence joins TRBV7-9 and TRBJ2-7, with 13 bases aligning to TRBD2. With 4 bases clipped from V and 2 bases from J, the junction kept 5 bases outside the gene matches. CDR1 is SEHNR, CDR2 FQNEAQ, per germline (reference sequence). The CDR3 has 16 residues.

CDR3 nucleotide sequence: TGCGCCAGCAGCCCTATAAGTTTACGGAGAGGCAATCAGCCCCAGCATTTT. Its translation is CASSPISLRRGNQPQHF. This chain uses TRBV4-1 with TRBJ1-5; the D is unclear. The V and J ends lost 4 bases and 2 bases respectively, with 18 bases between them. CDR3 length: 17 amino acids. Germline V lookup: CDR1 MGHRA, CDR2 YSYEKL.

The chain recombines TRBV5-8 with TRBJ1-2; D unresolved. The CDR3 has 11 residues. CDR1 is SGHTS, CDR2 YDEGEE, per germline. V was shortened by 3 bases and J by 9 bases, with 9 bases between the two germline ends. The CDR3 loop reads CASSSIRSYTF. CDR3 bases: TGTGCCAGCAGCTCGATCAGGAGCTACACCTTC.

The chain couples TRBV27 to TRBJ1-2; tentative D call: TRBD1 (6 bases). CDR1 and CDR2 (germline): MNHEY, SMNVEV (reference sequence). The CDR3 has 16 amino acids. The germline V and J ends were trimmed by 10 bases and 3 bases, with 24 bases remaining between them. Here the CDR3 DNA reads TGTGCCACCCTCCCTAGCGGGGGCCGTAAGCACTATGGCTACACCTTC. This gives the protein CATLPSGGRKHYGYTF.

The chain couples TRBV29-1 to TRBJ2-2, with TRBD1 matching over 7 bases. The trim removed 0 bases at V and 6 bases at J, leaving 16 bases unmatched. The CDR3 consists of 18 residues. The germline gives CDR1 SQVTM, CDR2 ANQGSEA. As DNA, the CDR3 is TGCAGCGTTGAAGATCTAGGGTTTGGTGACAGGGCCGCCGGGGAGCTGTTTTTT. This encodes CSVEDLGFGDRAAGELFF.

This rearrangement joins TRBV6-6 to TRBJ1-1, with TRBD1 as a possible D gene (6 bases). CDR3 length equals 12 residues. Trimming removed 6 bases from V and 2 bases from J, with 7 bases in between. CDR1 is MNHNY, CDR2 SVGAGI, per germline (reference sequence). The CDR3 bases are TGTGCCAGCAGGACAGGTAACACTGAAGCTTTCTTT. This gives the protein CASRTGNTEAFF.

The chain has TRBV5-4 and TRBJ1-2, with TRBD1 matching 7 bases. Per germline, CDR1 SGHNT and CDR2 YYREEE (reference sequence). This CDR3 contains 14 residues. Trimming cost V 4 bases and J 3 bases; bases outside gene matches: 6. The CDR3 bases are TGTGCCAGCAGCCCCTGGGACAGCTACTATGGCTACACCTTC. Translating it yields CASSPWDSYYGYTF.

The CDR3 reads CASSRYGTSYEQYF. In nucleotides, the CDR3 is TGTGCCAGCAGCCGGTACGGGACATCCTACGAGCAGTACTTC. The chain combines TRBV14 with TRBJ2-7, with a tentative D call TRBD1 (6 bases). This CDR3 region has 14 residues. V gave up 4 bases and J gave up 1 base, with 11 bases separating them. Per the germline V gene, CDR1 is SGHDN and CDR2 is FVKESK.

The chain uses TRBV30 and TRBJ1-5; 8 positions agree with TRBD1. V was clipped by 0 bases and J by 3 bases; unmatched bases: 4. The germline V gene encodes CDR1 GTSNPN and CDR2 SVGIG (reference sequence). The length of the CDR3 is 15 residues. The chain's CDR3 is CAWSVGQGNNQPQHF. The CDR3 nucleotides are TGTGCCTGGAGTGTAGGACAGGGAAACAATCAGCCCCAGCATTTT.

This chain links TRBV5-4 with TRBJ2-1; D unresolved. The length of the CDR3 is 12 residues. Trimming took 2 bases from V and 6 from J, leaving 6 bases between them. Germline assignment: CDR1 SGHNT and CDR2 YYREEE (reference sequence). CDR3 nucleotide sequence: TGTGCCAGCAGCTTTGGCCGCAATGAGCAGTTCTTC. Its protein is CASSFGRNEQFF.

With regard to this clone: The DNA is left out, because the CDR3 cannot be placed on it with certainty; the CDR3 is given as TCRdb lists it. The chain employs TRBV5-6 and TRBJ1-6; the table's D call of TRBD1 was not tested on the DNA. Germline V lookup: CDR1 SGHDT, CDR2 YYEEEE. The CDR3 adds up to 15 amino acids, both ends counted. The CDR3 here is CASSYFGTGTVDIHF.

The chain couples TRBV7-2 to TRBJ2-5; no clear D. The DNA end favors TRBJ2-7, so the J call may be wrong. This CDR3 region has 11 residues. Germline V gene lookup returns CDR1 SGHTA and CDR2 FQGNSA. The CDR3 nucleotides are TGTGCCAGCAGCTTATTCGCCGAGCAGTACTTC. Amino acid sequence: CASSLFAEQYF.